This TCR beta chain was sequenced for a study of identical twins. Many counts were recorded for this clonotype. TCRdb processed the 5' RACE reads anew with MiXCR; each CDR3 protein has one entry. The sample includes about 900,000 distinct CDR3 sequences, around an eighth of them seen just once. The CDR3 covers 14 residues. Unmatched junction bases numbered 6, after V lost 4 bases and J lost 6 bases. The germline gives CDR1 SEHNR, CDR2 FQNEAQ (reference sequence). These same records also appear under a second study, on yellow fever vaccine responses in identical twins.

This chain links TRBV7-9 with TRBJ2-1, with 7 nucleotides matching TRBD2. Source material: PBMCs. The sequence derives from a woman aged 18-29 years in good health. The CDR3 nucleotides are TGTGCCAGCAGCTCGTTGACTAGCCTCAATGAGCAGTTCTTC. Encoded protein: CASSSLTSLNEQFF.